These 7 T cell receptor beta chains were all obtained from the same sample, sequenced in a study of human T cells and chemical hapten exposure. Via MiXCR, TCRdb re-called the RACE reads, giving one row per CDR3 protein. Among about 190,000 distinct CDR3 sequences listed, around a quarter were seen once. Time point here: patch test 3, about 24 weeks after DPC sensitization. Treatment indicated: therapeutic diphenylcyclopropenone sensitization with weekly scalp DPC. This material consisted of whole blood, taken in connection with sensitization to the hapten diphenylcyclopropenone (DPC). Receptor source: a woman between 35 and 50 years old with alopecia areata. Some clones in this sample may be carry-over from other donors' samples.

This sequence joins TRBV12-3 or TRBV12-4 and TRBJ2-1; perhaps TRBD2 as D (6 bases). The V end was cut by 6 bases, the J end by 7 bases, with 10 bases between. CDR3 length: 12 amino acids. CDR3 loop: CASRGLGNEQFF. CDR3 nucleotides: TGTGCCAGCAGGGGACTGGGGAATGAGCAGTTCTTC.

The rearrangement links TRBV6-6 to TRBJ1-2; perhaps TRBD1 as D (5 bases). The germline V and J ends were trimmed by 5 bases and 6 bases, with 13 bases remaining between them. Germline CDR1 MNHNY, CDR2 SVGAGI (reference sequence). This CDR3 is 13 amino acids long. This chain's CDR3 is CASSHQGLDGYTF. The CDR3 nucleotides are TGTGCCAGCAGTCACCAGGGTCTTGATGGCTACACCTTC.

This chain uses TRBV5-6 with TRBJ2-5, with D perhaps TRBD2 (6 bases). The CDR3 consists of 15 residues. The germline gives CDR1 SGHDT, CDR2 YYEEEE. Trimming removed 0 bases at V and 5 bases at J, with 14 bases between. The CDR3 loop is CASSLVVQAGETQYF. The DNA for the CDR3 is TGTGCCAGCAGCTTGGTGGTGCAGGCGGGGGAGACCCAGTACTTC.

The chain carries TRBV7-6 and TRBJ2-5; weak D call: TRBD2 (6 bases). Germline V lookup: CDR1 SGHVS, CDR2 FNYEAQ. The germline V and J ends were trimmed by 3 bases and 1 base, with 12 bases remaining between them. This CDR3 is built from 15 residues. CDR3 residues: CASSFTGAPQETQYF. The DNA of the CDR3 is TGTGCCAGCAGCTTCACGGGAGCCCCCCAAGAGACCCAGTACTTC.

The sample holds a few counts of this clonotype. The V call is TRBV6-2 or TRBV6-3, the J call TRBJ2-6; D not resolved. The CDR3 loop spans 15 amino acids. The V end lost 2 bases, the J end lost 0 bases, and 5 bases lay between the germline ends. Per the germline V gene, CDR1 is MNHEY and CDR2 is SVGEGT. Here the CDR3 DNA reads TGTGCCAGCAGTTACAGTGGCTCTGGGGCCAACGTCCTGACTTTC. Amino acid sequence: CASSYSGSGANVLTF.

This clonotype was found many times. The V and J genes are TRBV11-1 and TRBJ2-7; D could derive from TRBD1 or TRBD2 (5 bases each). Per germline, CDR1 SGHAT and CDR2 FQDESV (reference sequence). Trimming shortened V by 1 base and J by 0 bases, and 10 bases separated the two germline ends. The CDR3 has 15 residues. DNA for the CDR3: TGTGCCAGCAGCTTAGGGGGGACGGCCTCCTACGAGCAGTACTTC. As protein: CASSLGGTASYEQYF.

This clonotype was picked up a small number of times. The chain recombines TRBV10-3 with TRBJ1-3; D possibly corresponds to TRBD1 (6 bases). Trimming took off 3 bases at V and 4 bases at J, with 10 bases between the two ends. This CDR3 spans 14 amino acids. CDR1 and CDR2 (germline): ENHRY, SYGVKD. Written as DNA, the CDR3 is TGTGCCATCAGTGACCAGACAGGCGGAAACACCATATATTTT. Its translation is CAISDQTGGNTIYF.